This section outlines one T cell receptor (beta chain) sequence together with its context. As yet, its antigen is unknown. The entry originates in a study of OX40 agonist ivuxolimab in advanced cancers. Study in general: Age averaged 60 years (range about 20 to 80), and approximately 80% were male. Previous treatment with anti-PD-1, anti-PD-L1 or anti-CTLA-4 therapy was allowed; under 50% had received some.

Study-level points and caveats: CD8+ T cells were the subset that, on average, had more expanded clones than CD4+.

The data were produced by immunoSEQ multiplex PCR, yet TCRdb's version contains in-frame clones alone and is incomplete. The sample includes about 88,000 clones, approximately 87% of them seen just once. This CDR3 has 14 residues. Germline-derived CDR1 and CDR2 are KGHSH and LQKENI. Trimming removed 6 bases from V and 6 bases from J; junction bases left unmatched: 7. Autoimmune disease history or systemic immunosuppression excluded patients. The sample was CD4+ or CD8+ T cells sorted from blood, taken in a trial of the OX40 agonist ivuxolimab. The V call is TRBV18, the J call TRBJ2-3, with 9 positions matching TRBD1. The TCR sequence derives from an adult with an advanced solid tumor such as melanoma, head and neck, liver or kidney cancer. This chain's CDR3 is CASSPRTGDDTQYF. The CDR3 DNA reads TGTGCCAGCTCTCCCCGGACAGGGGACGATACGCAGTATTTT.